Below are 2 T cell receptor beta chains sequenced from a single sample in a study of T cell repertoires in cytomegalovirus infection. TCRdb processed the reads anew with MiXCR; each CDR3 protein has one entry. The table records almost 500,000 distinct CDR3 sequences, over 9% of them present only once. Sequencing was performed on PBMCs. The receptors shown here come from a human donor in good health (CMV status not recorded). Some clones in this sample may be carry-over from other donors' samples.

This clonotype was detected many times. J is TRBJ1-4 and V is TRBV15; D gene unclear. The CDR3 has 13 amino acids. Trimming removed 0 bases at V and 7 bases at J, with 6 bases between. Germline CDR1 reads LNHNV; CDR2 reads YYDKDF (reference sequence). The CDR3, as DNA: TGTGCCACCAGCAGAGACCCCCTTGAAAAACTGTTTTTT. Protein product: CATSRDPLEKLFF.

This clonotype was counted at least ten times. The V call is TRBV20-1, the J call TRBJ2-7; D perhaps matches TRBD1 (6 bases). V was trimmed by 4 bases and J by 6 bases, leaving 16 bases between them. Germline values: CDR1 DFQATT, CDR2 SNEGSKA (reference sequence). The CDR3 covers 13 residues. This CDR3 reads CSAKRTDTGEQYF. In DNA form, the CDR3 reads TGCAGTGCTAAACGGACAGACACGGGCGAGCAGTACTTC.